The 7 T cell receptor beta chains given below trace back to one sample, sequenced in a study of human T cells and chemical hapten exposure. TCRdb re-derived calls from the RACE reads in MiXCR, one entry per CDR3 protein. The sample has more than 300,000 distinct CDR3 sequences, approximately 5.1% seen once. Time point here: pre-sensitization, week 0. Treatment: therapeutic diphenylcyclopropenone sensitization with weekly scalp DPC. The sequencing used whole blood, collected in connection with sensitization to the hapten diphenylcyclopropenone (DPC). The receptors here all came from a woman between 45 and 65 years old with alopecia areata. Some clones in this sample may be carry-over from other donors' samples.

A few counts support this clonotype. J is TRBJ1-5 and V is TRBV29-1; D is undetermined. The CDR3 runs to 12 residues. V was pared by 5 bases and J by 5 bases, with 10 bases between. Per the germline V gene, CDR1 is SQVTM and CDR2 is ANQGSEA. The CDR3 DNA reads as TGCAGCGTTTCTAGTAGGGATCAGCCCCAGCATTTT. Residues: CSVSSRDQPQHF.

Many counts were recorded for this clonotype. The CDR3 coding sequence is TGTGCCAGCAGCTCCGGGATTTACAAGACTTCCTCTGGGGCCAACGTCCTGACTTTC. It specifies CASSSGIYKTSSGANVLTF. The chain is built from TRBV9 and TRBJ2-6; a weak D match, TRBD2 (5 bases). V dropped 4 bases and J dropped 0 bases, with 20 bases sitting between them. There are 19 residues in the CDR3. Germline V gives CDR1 SGDLS, CDR2 YYNGEE.

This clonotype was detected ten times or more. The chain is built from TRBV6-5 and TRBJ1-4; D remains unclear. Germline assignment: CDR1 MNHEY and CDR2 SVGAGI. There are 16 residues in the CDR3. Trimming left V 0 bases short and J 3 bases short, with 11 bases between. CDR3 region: CASSYSLQTANEKLFF. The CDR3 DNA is TGTGCCAGCAGTTACTCTCTTCAGACGGCTAATGAAAAACTGTTTTTT.

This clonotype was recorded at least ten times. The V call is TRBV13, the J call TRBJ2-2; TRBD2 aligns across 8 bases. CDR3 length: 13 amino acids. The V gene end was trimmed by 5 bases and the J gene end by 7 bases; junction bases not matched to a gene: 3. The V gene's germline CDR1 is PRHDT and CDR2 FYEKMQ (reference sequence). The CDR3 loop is CASSERGHGELFF. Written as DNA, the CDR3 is TGTGCCAGCAGCGAGCGGGGGCACGGGGAGCTGTTTTTT.

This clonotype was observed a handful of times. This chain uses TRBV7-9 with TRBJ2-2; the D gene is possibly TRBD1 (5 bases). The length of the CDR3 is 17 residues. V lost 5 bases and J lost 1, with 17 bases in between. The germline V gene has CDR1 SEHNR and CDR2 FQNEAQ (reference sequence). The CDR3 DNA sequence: TGTGCCAGCAGCCCCCGAACGGGTCAGGGGAACACCGGGGAGCTGTTTTTT. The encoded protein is CASSPRTGQGNTGELFF.

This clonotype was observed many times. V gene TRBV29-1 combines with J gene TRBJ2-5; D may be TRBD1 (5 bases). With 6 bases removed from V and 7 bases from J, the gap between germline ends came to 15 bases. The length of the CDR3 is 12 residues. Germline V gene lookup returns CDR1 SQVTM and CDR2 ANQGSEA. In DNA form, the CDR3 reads TGCAGCGTCCCCTTTAAGCAGGGGACCCAGTACTTC. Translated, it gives CSVPFKQGTQYF.

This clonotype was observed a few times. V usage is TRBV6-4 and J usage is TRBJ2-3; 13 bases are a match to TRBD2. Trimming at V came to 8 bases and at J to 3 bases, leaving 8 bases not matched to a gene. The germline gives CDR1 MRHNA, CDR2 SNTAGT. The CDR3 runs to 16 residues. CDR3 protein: CASRGTSGASTDTQYF. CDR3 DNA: TGTGCCAGCCGCGGGACTAGCGGGGCCTCGACAGATACGCAGTATTTT.